This T cell receptor beta chain emerged from a study of cytomegalovirus exposure and HLA in healthy donors. Study results and limitations: Most TCR sequences were rare, but some public TCRs occurred in many donors. The authors listed around 150 TCR beta chains as cytomegalovirus-associated. In the roughly 130 validation repertoires, a later analysis found that first-cohort TCR clusters tended to co-occur.

The donors were part of the validation cohort of 120 or so subjects. That cohort was separate from the first cohort, which comprised 666 subjects. This CDR3 region has 14 residues. Germline V gives CDR1 MDHEN, CDR2 SYDVKM. V lost 2 bases, J lost 4 bases, and 11 bases lay in between. Points on this clone: The antigen is unknown.

Profiling relied on immunoSEQ multiplex PCR, and the TCRdb table lists in-frame clones only, not all of them. Of some 250,000 clones listed, around 87% are singletons. The clonotype comes from a woman between 18 and 30 years old in good health and CMV-seronegative. Sequencing was performed on PBMCs. The chain combines TRBV28 with TRBJ1-1; D possibly corresponds to TRBD1 (5 bases). CDR3 sequence: CASSLGGEGTEAFF. In DNA form, the CDR3 reads TGTGCCAGCAGTTTAGGAGGGGAGGGCACTGAAGCTTTCTTT.